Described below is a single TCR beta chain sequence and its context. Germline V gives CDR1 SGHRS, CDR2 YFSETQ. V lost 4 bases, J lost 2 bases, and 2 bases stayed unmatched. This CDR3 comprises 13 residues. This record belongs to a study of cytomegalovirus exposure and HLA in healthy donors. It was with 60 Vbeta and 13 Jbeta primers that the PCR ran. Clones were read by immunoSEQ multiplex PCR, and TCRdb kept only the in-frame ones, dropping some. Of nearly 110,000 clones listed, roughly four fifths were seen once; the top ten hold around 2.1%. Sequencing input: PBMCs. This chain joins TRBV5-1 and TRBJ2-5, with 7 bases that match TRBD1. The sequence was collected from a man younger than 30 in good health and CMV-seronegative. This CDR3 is CASSVTGQETQYF. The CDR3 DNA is TGCGCCAGCAGCGTGACAGGGCAAGAGACCCAGTACTTC.